The source of this TCR beta chain is a study of blood T cells in healthy people across ages. General observations from the study: It was not known whether donors were CMV positive (a possible confounder of expanded clonotype changes).

CDR3 length equals 15 residues. Germline V gives CDR1 DFQATT, CDR2 SNEGSKA (reference sequence). Turning to this clonotype: What it binds is not known. This may be a read error: a much more frequent sequence differs by one nucleotide.

A second PCR, run for about 7 to 12 cycles, used a sample-barcoded 5' primer plus a J-beta primer mix. TCRdb reprocessed the 5' RACE reads via MiXCR and lists one record per CDR3 protein. Found here are 1.6 million or so distinct CDR3 sequences, roughly a third of them singletons; the top ten hold around 10%. The V and J genes are TRBV20-1 and TRBJ2-7; TRBD2 might be the D (7 bases). Sequences were obtained from blood. The receptor comes from a woman aged 25 to 39 in good health. The chain's CDR3 is CSTRVPRGLSYEQYF. The CDR3 region has the DNA TGCAGTACTAGAGTCCCGCGGGGGCTCTCCTACGAGCAGTACTTC.